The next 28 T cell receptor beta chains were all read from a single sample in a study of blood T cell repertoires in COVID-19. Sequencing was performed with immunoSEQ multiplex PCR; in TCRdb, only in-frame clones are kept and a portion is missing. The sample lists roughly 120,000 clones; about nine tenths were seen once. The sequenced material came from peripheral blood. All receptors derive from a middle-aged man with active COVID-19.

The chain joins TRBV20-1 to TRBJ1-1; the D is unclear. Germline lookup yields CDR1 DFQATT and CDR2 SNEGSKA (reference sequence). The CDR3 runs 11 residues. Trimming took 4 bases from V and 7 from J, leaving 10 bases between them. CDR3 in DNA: TGCAGTGCTAAACTACAAGTTGAAGCTTTCTTT. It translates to CSAKLQVEAFF.

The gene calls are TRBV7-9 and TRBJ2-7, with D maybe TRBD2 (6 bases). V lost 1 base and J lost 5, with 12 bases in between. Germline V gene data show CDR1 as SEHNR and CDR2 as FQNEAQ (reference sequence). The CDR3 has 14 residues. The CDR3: CASSLVRDFDEQYF. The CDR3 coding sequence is TGTGCCAGCAGCTTAGTCAGGGACTTCGACGAGCAGTACTTC.

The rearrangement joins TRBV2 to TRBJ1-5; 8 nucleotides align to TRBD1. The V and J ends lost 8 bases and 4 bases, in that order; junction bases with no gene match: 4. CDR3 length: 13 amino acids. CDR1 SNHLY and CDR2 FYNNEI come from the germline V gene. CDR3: CASGRQGNQPQHF. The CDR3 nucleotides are TGTGCCAGCGGCCGACAGGGGAATCAGCCCCAGCATTTT.

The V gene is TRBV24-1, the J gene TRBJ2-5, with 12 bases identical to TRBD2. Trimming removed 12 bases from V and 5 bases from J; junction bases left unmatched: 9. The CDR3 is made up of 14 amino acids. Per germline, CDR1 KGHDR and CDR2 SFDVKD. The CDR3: CAPLASGRVETQYF. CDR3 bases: TGTGCCCCCTTGGCTAGCGGGAGGGTGGAGACCCAGTACTTC.

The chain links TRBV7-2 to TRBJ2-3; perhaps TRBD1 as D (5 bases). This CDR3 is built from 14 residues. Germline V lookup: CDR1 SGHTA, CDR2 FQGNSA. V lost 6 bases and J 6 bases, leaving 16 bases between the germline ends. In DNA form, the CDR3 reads TGTGCCAGCAGGAAGGATGGGGCCGAGGATACGCAGTATTTT. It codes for CASRKDGAEDTQYF.

CDR3 coding DNA: TGTGCCAGCAAGGCTAGCGGGGGGCTTAGCACAGATACGCAGTATTTT. It is translated as CASKASGGLSTDTQYF. The chain carries TRBV27 and TRBJ2-3; 11 bases map to TRBD2. Germline values: CDR1 MNHEY, CDR2 SMNVEV (reference sequence). V dropped 7 bases and J dropped 0; count of bases not matched to a gene: 6. This CDR3 is built from 16 residues.

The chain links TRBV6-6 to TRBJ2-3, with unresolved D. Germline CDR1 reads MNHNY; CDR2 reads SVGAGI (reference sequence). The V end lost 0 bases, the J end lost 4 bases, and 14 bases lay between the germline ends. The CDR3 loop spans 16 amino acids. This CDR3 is CASSYSAGVRADTQYF. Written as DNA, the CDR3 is TGTGCCAGCAGTTACTCTGCCGGCGTACGGGCAGATACGCAGTATTTT.

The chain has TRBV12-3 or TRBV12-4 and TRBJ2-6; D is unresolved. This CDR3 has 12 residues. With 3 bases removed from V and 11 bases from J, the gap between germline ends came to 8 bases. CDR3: CASSFLPDVLTF. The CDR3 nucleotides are TGTGCCAGCAGTTTCCTCCCGGACGTCCTGACTTTC.

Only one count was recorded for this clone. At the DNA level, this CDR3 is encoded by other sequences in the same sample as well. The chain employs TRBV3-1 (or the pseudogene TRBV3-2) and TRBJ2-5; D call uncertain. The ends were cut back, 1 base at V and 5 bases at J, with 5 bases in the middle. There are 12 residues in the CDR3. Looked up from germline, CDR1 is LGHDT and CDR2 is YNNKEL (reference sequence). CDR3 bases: TGTGCCAGCAGCCAAGTCCGGGAGACCCAGTACTTC. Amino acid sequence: CASSQVRETQYF.

CDR3 protein: CASRRGSSTDTQYF. The DNA of the CDR3 is TGTGCCAGCAGGCGGGGATCTAGCACAGATACGCAGTATTTT. The chain uses TRBV7-2 and TRBJ2-3; D is possibly TRBD2 (6 bases). The CDR3 extends over 14 amino acids. Germline V gives CDR1 SGHTA, CDR2 FQGNSA. V lost 6 bases and J lost 0, with 10 bases in between. The whole variable domain, remainder taken from reference TRBV7-2 and TRBJ2-3, is GAGVSQSPSNKVTEKGKDVELRCDPISGHTALYWYRQSLGQGLEFLIYFQGNSAPDKSGLPSDRFSAERTGGSVSTLTIQRTQQEDSAVYLCASRRGSSTDTQYFGPGTRLTVL.

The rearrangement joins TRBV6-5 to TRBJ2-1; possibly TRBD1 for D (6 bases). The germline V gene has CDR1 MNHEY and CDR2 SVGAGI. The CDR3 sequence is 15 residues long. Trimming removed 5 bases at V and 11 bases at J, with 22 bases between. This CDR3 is CASSTDRTSPRQQFF. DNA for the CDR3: TGTGCCAGCAGTACTGACAGGACCTCCCCGAGGCAGCAGTTCTTC.

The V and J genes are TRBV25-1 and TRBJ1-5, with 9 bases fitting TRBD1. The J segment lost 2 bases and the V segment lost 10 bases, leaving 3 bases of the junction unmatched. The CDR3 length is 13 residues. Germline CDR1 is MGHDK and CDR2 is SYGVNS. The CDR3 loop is CAKQGARNQPQHF. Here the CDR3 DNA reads TGTGCCAAACAGGGGGCTCGCAATCAGCCCCAGCATTTT.

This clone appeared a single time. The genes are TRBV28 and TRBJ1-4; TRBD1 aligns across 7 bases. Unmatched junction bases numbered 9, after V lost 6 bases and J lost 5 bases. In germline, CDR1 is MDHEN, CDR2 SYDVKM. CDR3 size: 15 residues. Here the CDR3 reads CASRRQGNQNEKLFF. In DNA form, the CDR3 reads TGTGCCAGCAGGAGACAGGGCAACCAAAATGAAAAACTGTTTTTT.

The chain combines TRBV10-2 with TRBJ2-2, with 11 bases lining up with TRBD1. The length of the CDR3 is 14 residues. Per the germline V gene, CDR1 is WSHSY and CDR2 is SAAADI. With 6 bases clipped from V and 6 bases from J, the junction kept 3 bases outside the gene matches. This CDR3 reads CASRGDRGAGELFF. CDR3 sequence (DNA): TGCGCCAGCAGGGGGGACAGGGGGGCCGGGGAGCTGTTTTTT.

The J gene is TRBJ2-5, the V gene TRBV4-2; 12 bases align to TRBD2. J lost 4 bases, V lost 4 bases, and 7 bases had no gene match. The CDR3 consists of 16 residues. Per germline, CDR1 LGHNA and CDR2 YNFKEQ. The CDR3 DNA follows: TGTGCCAGCAGCCCCTCGACTAGCGGGGGAGGAGAGACCCAGTACTTC. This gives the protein CASSPSTSGGGETQYF.

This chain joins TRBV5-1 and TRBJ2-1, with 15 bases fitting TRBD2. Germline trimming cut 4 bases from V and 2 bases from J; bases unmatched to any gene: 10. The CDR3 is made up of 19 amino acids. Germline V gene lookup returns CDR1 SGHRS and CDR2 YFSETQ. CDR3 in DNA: TGCGCCAGCAGCCTTGGGACTAGCGGGAGGCCTACCCCCTACAATGAGCAGTTCTTC. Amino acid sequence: CASSLGTSGRPTPYNEQFF.

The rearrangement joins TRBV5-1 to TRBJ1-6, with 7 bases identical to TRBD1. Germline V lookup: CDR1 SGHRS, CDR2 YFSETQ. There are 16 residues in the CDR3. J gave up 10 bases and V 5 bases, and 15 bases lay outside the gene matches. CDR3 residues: CASSLDGTVLGSPLHF. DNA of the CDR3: TGCGCCAGCAGTCTCGACGGGACAGTACTGGGATCACCCCTCCACTTT.

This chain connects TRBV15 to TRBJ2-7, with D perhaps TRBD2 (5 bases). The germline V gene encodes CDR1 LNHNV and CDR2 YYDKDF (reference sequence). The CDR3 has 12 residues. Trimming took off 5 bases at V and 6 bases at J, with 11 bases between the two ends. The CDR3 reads CATSPSRGEQYF. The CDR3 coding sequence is TGTGCCACCAGCCCATCTCGGGGCGAGCAGTACTTC.

The CDR3 spells CASSLTTGGIQPQHF. DNA for the CDR3: TGTGCCAGTAGTTTGACGACAGGGGGAATTCAGCCCCAGCATTTT. V is TRBV19 and J is TRBJ1-5; 9 bases fit TRBD1. CDR3 size: 15 residues. CDR1 is LNHDA, CDR2 SQIVND, per germline (reference sequence). Losses at the gene ends were 5 bases for V and 6 bases for J; bases not matched to a gene: 8.

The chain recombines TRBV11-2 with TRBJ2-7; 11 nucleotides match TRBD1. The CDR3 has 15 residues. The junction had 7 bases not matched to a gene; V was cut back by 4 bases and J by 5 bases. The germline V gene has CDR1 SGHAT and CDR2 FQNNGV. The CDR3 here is CASSSPDRGLNEQYF. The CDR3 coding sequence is TGTGCCAGCAGCTCTCCGGACAGGGGGCTGAACGAGCAGTACTTC.

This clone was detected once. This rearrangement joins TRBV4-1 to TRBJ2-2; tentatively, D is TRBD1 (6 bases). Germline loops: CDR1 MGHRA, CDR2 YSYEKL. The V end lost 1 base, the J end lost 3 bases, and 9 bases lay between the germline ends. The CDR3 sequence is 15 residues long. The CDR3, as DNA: TGCGCCAGCAGCCAAGGGGGGCTTTACACCGGGGAGCTGTTTTTT. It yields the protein CASSQGGLYTGELFF.

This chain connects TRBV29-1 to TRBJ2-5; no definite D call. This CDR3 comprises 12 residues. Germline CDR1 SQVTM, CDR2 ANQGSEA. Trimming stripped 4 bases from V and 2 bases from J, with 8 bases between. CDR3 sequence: CSVAPSQETQYF. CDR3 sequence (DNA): TGCAGCGTTGCTCCCAGTCAAGAGACCCAGTACTTC.

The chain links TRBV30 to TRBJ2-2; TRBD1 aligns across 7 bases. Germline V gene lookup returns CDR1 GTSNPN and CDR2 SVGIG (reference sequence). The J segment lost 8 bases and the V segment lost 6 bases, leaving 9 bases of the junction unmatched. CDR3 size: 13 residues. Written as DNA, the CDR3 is TGTGCCTGCCGGGACAGAGCATTGGGGGAGCTGTTTTTT. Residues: CACRDRALGELFF.

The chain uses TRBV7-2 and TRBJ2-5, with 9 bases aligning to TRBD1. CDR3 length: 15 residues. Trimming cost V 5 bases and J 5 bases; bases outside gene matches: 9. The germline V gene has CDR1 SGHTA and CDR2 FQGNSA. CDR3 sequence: CASSLTGTGRETQYF. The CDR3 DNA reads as TGTGCCAGCAGCCTAACCGGGACAGGGAGGGAGACCCAGTACTTC.

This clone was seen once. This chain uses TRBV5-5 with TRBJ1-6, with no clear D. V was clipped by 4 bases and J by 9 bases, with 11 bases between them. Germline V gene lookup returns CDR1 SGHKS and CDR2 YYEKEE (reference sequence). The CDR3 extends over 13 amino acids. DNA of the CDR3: TGTGCCAGCAGCCCGGAGATCGGTTCACCCCTCCACTTT. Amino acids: CASSPEIGSPLHF.

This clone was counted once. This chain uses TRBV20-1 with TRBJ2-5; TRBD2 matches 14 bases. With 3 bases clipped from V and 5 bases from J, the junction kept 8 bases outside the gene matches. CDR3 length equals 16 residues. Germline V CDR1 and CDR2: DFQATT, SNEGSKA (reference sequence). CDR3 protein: CSASWGTSGSHETQYF. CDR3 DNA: TGCAGTGCTAGTTGGGGGACTAGCGGGAGCCACGAGACCCAGTACTTC.

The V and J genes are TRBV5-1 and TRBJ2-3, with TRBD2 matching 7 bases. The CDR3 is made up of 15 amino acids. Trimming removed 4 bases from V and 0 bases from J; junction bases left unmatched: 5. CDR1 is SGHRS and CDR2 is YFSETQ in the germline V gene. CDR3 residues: CASSLGTTSTDTQYF. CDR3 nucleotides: TGCGCCAGCAGCCTCGGGACTACGAGCACAGATACGCAGTATTTT. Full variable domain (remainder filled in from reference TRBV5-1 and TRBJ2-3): KAGVTQTPRYLIKTRGQQVTLSCSPISGHRSVSWYQQTPGQGLQFLFEYFSETQRNKGNFPGRFSGRQFSNSRSEMNVSTLELGDSALYLCASSLGTTSTDTQYFGPGTRLTVL.

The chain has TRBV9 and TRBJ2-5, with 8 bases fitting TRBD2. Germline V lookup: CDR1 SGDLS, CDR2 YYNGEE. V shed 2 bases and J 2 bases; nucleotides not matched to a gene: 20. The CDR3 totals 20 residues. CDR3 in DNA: TGTGCCAGCAGCGTCTCAACGGCCAGCGGGGGTCCCTCCCCACAAGAGACCCAGTACTTC. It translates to CASSVSTASGGPSPQETQYF.